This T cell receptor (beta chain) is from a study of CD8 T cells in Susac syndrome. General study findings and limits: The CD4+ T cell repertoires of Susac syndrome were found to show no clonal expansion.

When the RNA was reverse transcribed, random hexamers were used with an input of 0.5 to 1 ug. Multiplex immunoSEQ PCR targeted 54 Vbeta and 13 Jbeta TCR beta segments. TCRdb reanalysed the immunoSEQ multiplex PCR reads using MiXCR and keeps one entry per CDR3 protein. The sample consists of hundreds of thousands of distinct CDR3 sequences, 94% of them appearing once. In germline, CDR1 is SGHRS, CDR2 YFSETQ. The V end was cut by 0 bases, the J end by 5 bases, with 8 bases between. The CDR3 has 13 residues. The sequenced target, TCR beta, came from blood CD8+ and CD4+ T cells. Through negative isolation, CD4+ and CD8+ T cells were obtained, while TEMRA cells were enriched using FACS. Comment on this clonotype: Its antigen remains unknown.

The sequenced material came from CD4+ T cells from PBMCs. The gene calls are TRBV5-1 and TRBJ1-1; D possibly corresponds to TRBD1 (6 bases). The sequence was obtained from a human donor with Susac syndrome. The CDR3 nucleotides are TGCGCCAGCAGCTTGGTGGGGGCAACTGAAGCTTTCTTT. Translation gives CASSLVGATEAFF. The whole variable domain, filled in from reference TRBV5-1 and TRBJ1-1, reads KAGVTQTPRYLIKTRGQQVTLSCSPISGHRSVSWYQQTPGQGLQFLFEYFSETQRNKGNFPGRFSGRQFSNSRSEMNVSTLELGDSALYLCASSLVGATEAFFGQGTRLTVV.